This record concerns one T cell receptor (beta chain) sequence. This could be a read error, since a much larger clone is one nucleotide away. The sample contains more than one DNA sequence encoding this CDR3. For TCR profiling, total RNA from at least 10,000 sorted tetramer+ CD8 T cells was reverse transcribed into cDNA. PCR amplification of CDR3 regions used primers annealing to V and J regions and added unique molecular identifiers so that templates could be tracked. The immunoSEQ platform, including its sequencing and error-correction standards, was used to profile TCRalpha and TCRbeta chains. Per the original workflow: Clonal copy numbers were corrected for sequencing and PCR errors, and CDR3s were defined according to IMGT conventions. Analysis was limited to productive rearrangements and used immunoSEQ Analyzer versions 2.0 and 3.0, and gene-pairing frequencies were further processed in Microsoft Excel. Circos plots were used to display V-J pairings, and MEME together with a custom motifSearch program was used to find CDR3 motifs. The OLGA algorithm was used to calculate the probability of generation of TCR sequences. A clonotype seen at both visits was called persistent, a clonotype seen only at the acute visit was called nonpersistent, and a clonotype seen only at convalescence was called de novo. A public TCR was defined as an amino acid clonotype used by more than one donor. Sourced from immuneACCESS, this table was stored by TCRdb with only in-frame sequences that have V and J called. A share of the clones is absent; for the studies checked, an unresolved V gene accounts for under half, and the remainder has no known explanation. V and J calls and clone size are as listed in that table; D and trimming were resolved from the DNA. Counted in this sample were some 1,400 clones; 25% to 30% of them appeared once. The ten most abundant clones make up more than 45% of the sample.

The sample's time point label is to be understood as: acute infectious mononucleosis, at clinical presentation within 2 weeks of symptom onset (visit 1). The study tracked CD8 T cell responses to two immunodominant EBV epitopes, BRLF1 109 (YVL-BR) and BMLF1 280 (GLC-BM), over primary infection. A positive serum heterophile antibody test together with EBV viral capsid antigen-specific IgM pointed to primary EBV infection. As a first step, magnetic positive selection (MACS) was used to enrich total CD8 T cells from the PBMCs. A FACSAria III was used to sort live CD3+ CD8+ tetramer+ cells to a purity above 85%. Cells were sorted with a PE-conjugated tetramer loaded with the BMLF1 280-288 peptide. TCR repertoires of EBV epitope-specific CD8 T cells were deep-sequenced directly ex vivo after tetramer sorting, at acute infection and at convalescence. The donors were three individuals between about 18 and 30 years old who had clinical acute infectious mononucleosis along with laboratory evidence of primary EBV infection. Heparinized peripheral blood was drawn at clinical presentation with mononucleosis symptoms and was drawn again about 6 months later. PBMCs were isolated by Ficoll-Paque density gradient centrifugation.

These data originate in a study of blood T cell repertoires in acute mononucleosis (TCRdb year 2020). Regarding the research as a whole: Acute-phase samples, which represented the primary response, were collected within 2 weeks of symptom onset. In the acute phase, YVL-BR-specific cells accounted for a mean of about 2.1% of blood CD8 T cells, and GLC-BM-specific cells for a mean of roughly 1.1%. Mean blood EBV load was around 4 log10 genome copies per million B cells during acute infection and under 3 at convalescence.

The full study reports these points: Because only a fraction of each donor's blood was analyzed, sampling error might partly account for the low clonotype overlap between the acute and convalescent samples. Persistence into convalescence was observed for only about 9% of unique acute clonotypes, yet most of the response was made up by these persisting clonotypes, and the remaining acute clonotypes were seemingly replaced by new diverse de novo clonotypes. With just three donors in the cohort, the group averages were based on very few individuals. GLC-BM selection appeared to involve both chains, including public TCRbeta motifs on BV14-BJ2 and BV20-BJ1 alongside a TCRalpha motif on AV5-AJ31.

CDR3 length: 13 amino acids, cysteine to phenylalanine. Here the CDR3 DNA is all that survives: 39 bases in frame from base 1. Based on the germline V gene, the CDR1 and CDR2 sequences are SQVTM and ANQGSEA. V loses 6 bases of germline sequence and J loses 2 bases, and the interval between the two ends is 13 bases. This clonotype was sampled from a woman in her late teens or twenties with infectious mononucleosis caused by EBV. The sequenced sample was EBV GLC epitope tetramer+ CD8+ T cells sorted from PBMCs, obtained during acute infectious mononucleosis. In light of the paper, this sample's cell subset or site label describes: CD8 T cells binding tetramer with EBV BMLF1 280-288 peptide (GLC-BM). Recombination linked TRBV29-1 to TRBJ1-1, with a weak D call of TRBD1 (5 bases match). The DNA sequence reads TGCAGCGTGGGGGGACTGGCTAACACTGAAGCTTTCTTT. It translates to CSVGGLANTEAFF.